What follows are 30 T cell receptor beta chains derived from one specimen sequenced in a study of blood T cell repertoires in COVID-19. Using immunoSEQ multiplex PCR, the repertoire was profiled, and TCRdb retains in-frame clones only, with some absent. The repertoire includes more than 95,000 clones, 90% of them detected once, and 1.7% sits in the top ten. Sequencing was performed on peripheral blood. The receptors originated from a man aged 55 to 70 with acute or convalescent COVID-19.

The chain couples TRBV28 to TRBJ1-1; D ambiguous. Germline CDR1 reads MDHEN; CDR2 reads SYDVKM. Trimming pared 2 bases from V and 1 base from J, leaving 5 bases between. The length of the CDR3 is 13 residues. CDR3 in DNA: TGTGCCAGCAGTTTAGGAGGGAACACTGAAGCTTTCTTT. Translating it yields CASSLGGNTEAFF.

J is TRBJ1-2 and V is TRBV15; a weak D match, TRBD1 (6 bases). Germline values: CDR1 LNHNV, CDR2 YYDKDF (reference sequence). The CDR3 sequence is 14 residues long. V lost 2 bases and J lost 4, with 11 bases in between. The CDR3 bases are TGTGCCACCAGCAGAAAGGACAGCCCCTATGGCTACACCTTC. Protein product: CATSRKDSPYGYTF. The full variable domain, in which reference TRBV15 and TRBJ1-2 provide the parts outside the CDR3, is DAMVIQNPRYQVTQFGKPVTLSCSQTLNHNVMYWYQQKSSQAPKLLFHYYDKDFNNEADTPDNFQSRRPNTSFCFLDIRSPGLGDTAMYLCATSRKDSPYGYTFGSGTRLTVV.

The chain couples TRBV5-1 to TRBJ1-3; D uncertain. Germline V CDR1 and CDR2: SGHRS, YFSETQ. Trimming removed 1 base at V and 0 bases at J, with 8 bases between. This CDR3 comprises 15 residues. DNA for the CDR3: TGCGCCAGCAGCTTGTATGGAGACTCTGGAAACACCATATATTTT. This encodes CASSLYGDSGNTIYF.

V usage is TRBV19 and J usage is TRBJ1-2; 7 bases are a match to TRBD1. With V trimmed by 7 bases and J by 6 bases, 14 bases remained unmatched. Germline V gene sequence: CDR1 LNHDA, CDR2 SQIVND (reference sequence). The CDR3 has 15 amino acids. The CDR3 coding sequence is TGTGCCAGTACCTACCCGACAGGGAGTCGGGATGGCTACACCTTC. Its protein product is CASTYPTGSRDGYTF.

This chain joins TRBV7-9 and TRBJ1-6; no reliable D call. The CDR3 length is 14 residues. Trimming removed 8 bases from V and 3 bases from J, with 11 bases in between. Germline V CDR1 and CDR2: SEHNR, FQNEAQ (reference sequence). The CDR3 sequence is CASRGNDYNSPLHF. The CDR3 bases are TGTGCCAGCCGCGGTAATGACTATAATTCACCCCTCCACTTT.

This clone was seen a single time. The V gene is TRBV30, the J gene TRBJ1-2; the match to TRBD1 covers 7 bases. CDR1 GTSNPN and CDR2 SVGIG come from the germline V gene (reference sequence). V was clipped by 2 bases and J by 7 bases; unmatched bases: 16. The CDR3 contains 16 residues. The CDR3 is CAWSHLDSDRDPGYTF. As DNA, the CDR3 is TGTGCCTGGAGTCATCTCGATTCAGACAGGGACCCTGGCTACACCTTC.

J is TRBJ2-5 and V is TRBV3-1 (or the pseudogene TRBV3-2); the match to TRBD2 covers 8 bases. J gave up 5 bases and V 1 base, and 9 bases lay outside the gene matches. Germline CDR1 reads LGHDT; CDR2 reads YNNKEL (reference sequence). The CDR3 length is 16 residues. The CDR3 nucleotides are TGTGCCAGCAGCCAAGGTGTAGCGGGGTTAGTTGAGACCCAGTACTTC. Protein: CASSQGVAGLVETQYF.

The rearrangement links TRBV6-1 to TRBJ1-1, with 9 bases identical to TRBD1. V trimming: 3 bases; J trimming: 4 bases; junction bases outside the gene matches: 6. CDR1 is MNHNS and CDR2 is SASEGT in the germline V gene. The CDR3 is made up of 15 amino acids. The CDR3 spells CASSDRDRAFTEAFF. The CDR3 DNA reads as TGTGCCAGCAGTGACCGGGACAGGGCATTCACTGAAGCTTTCTTT.

The chain recombines TRBV6-6 with TRBJ2-5, with D perhaps TRBD2 (6 bases). Trimming shortened V by 7 bases and J by 3 bases, and 9 bases separated the two germline ends. The CDR3 loop spans 12 amino acids. Germline lookup yields CDR1 MNHNY and CDR2 SVGAGI (reference sequence). The CDR3 DNA sequence: TGTGCCAGCAAGGCTAGCGAAGAGACCCAGTACTTC. This sequence encodes CASKASEETQYF.

The chain joins TRBV30 to TRBJ2-7, with 8 bases that match TRBD1. Germline CDR1 reads GTSNPN; CDR2 reads SVGIG (reference sequence). The trim removed 2 bases at V and 3 bases at J, leaving 6 bases unmatched. The CDR3 contains 14 residues. CDR3 protein: CAWSSWTGNYEQYF. The CDR3 region has the DNA TGTGCCTGGAGTTCTTGGACAGGGAACTACGAGCAGTACTTC.

The gene calls are TRBV5-1 and TRBJ1-2, with TRBD1 as a possible D gene (5 bases). Trimming left V 4 bases short and J 1 base short, with 14 bases between. Germline lookup yields CDR1 SGHRS and CDR2 YFSETQ. The CDR3 covers 15 residues. CDR3 sequence (DNA): TGCGCCAGCAGCGCGGGGGACGGTGGTAACTATGGCTACACCTTC. Its translation is CASSAGDGGNYGYTF.

The gene calls are TRBV7-8 and TRBJ1-3, with 7 nucleotides matching TRBD1. This CDR3 contains 19 residues. The trim removed 0 bases at V and 0 bases at J, leaving 11 bases unmatched. Germline CDR1 reads SGHVS; CDR2 reads FQNEAQ. The CDR3 bases are TGTGCCAGCAGCTTAGCGGGACAGTCAACTTTAAGCTCTGGAAACACCATATATTTT. It yields the protein CASSLAGQSTLSSGNTIYF.

This clone appeared a single time. This chain uses TRBV7-9 with TRBJ1-6; D uncertain. V lost 5 bases, J lost 0 bases, and 11 bases lay in between. The CDR3 is 16 residues long. Germline-derived CDR1 and CDR2 are SEHNR and FQNEAQ (reference sequence). CDR3 nucleotide sequence: TGTGCCAGCAGCCCGATCGGGAGCTCCTATAATTCACCCCTCCACTTT. Translating it yields CASSPIGSSYNSPLHF.

The rearrangement uses TRBV2 and TRBJ1-1, with D maybe TRBD1 (6 bases). This CDR3 is built from 16 residues. The germline CDR1 and CDR2 sequences are SNHLY and FYNNEI. Trimming took 0 bases from V and 5 from J, leaving 16 bases between them. CDR3 in DNA: TGTGCCAGCAGTGAAGCTGGAAACAGGGCGGTAACTGAAGCTTTCTTT. This gives the protein CASSEAGNRAVTEAFF. Drawing the rest from reference TRBV2 and TRBJ1-1, the complete variable domain is EPEVTQTPSHQVTQMGQEVILRCVPISNHLYFYWYRQILGQKVEFLVSFYNNEISEKSEIFDDQFSVERPDGSNFTLKIRSTKLEDSAMYFCASSEAGNRAVTEAFFGQGTRLTVV.

The rearrangement joins TRBV11-2 to TRBJ2-1; the match to TRBD1 covers 12 bases. The junction had 8 bases not matched to a gene; V was cut back by 1 base and J by 1 base. Germline V gives CDR1 SGHAT, CDR2 FQNNGV. The CDR3 is made up of 19 amino acids. CDR3 bases: TGTGCCAGCAGCTTAGCCGGGACAGGGGGCGGAAGGTCCTACAATGAGCAGTTCTTC. Protein product: CASSLAGTGGGRSYNEQFF. The full variable domain, with the rest looked up from reference TRBV11-2 and TRBJ2-1, is EAGVAQSPRYKIIEKRQSVAFWCNPISGHATLYWYQQILGQGPKLLIQFQNNGVVDDSQLPKDRFSAERLKGVDSTLKIQPAKLEDSAVYLCASSLAGTGGGRSYNEQFFGPGTRLTVL.

The chain has TRBV5-6 and TRBJ2-1, with 11 nucleotides matching TRBD1. This CDR3 is built from 16 residues. V gave up 4 bases and J gave up 5 bases; unmatched junction bases: 8. CDR1 SGHDT and CDR2 YYEEEE come from the germline V gene. The CDR3 region is CASSHGSGQGDNEQFF. The CDR3 bases are TGTGCCAGCAGCCATGGATCGGGACAGGGGGACAATGAGCAGTTCTTC.

This chain uses TRBV13 with TRBJ1-1; the match to TRBD1 covers 7 bases. V lost 2 bases to trimming and J lost 4 bases; unmatched junction nucleotides: 1. Germline CDR1 reads PRHDT; CDR2 reads FYEKMQ (reference sequence). CDR3 length: 13 amino acids. In nucleotides, the CDR3 is TGTGCCAGCAGCTTACCAGGGGGCACTGAAGCTTTCTTT. Its protein is CASSLPGGTEAFF.

The chain uses TRBV7-9 and TRBJ2-5; the match to TRBD1 covers 10 bases. CDR3 size: 16 residues. V lost 4 bases to trimming and J lost 0 bases; unmatched junction nucleotides: 5. Looked up from germline, CDR1 is SEHNR and CDR2 is FQNEAQ (reference sequence). The CDR3 nucleotides read TGTGCCAGCAGCTCGGACAGGGGGTGGTACCAAGAGACCCAGTACTTC. Translating gives CASSSDRGWYQETQYF.

The rearrangement links TRBV5-6 to TRBJ2-5; D perhaps matches TRBD2 (6 bases). Germline-derived CDR1 and CDR2 are SGHDT and YYEEEE. V was cut by 5 bases and J by 2 bases, with 16 bases left in between. This CDR3 contains 15 residues. The CDR3 loop reads CASSRRSGLQETQYF. The DNA of the CDR3 is TGTGCCAGCAGTCGACGGAGCGGACTACAAGAGACCCAGTACTTC. The whole variable domain, remainder taken from reference TRBV5-6 and TRBJ2-5, is DAGVTQSPTHLIKTRGQQVTLRCSPKSGHDTVSWYQQALGQGPQFIFQYYEEEERQRGNFPDRFSGHQFPNYSSELNVNALLLGDSALYLCASSRRSGLQETQYFGPGTRLLVL.

The CDR3 DNA sequence: TGTGCCAGCAGTCTGACAGGGACAAGTACCGGGGAGCTGTTTTTT. Translation: CASSLTGTSTGELFF. The chain has TRBV6-5 and TRBJ2-2; TRBD1 matches at 7 bases. The V gene end was trimmed by 5 bases and the J gene end by 5 bases; junction bases not matched to a gene: 8. The germline V gene has CDR1 MNHEY and CDR2 SVGAGI. The CDR3 length is 15 residues.

V gene TRBV7-8 combines with J gene TRBJ2-5; a possible D gene is TRBD1 (5 bases). The CDR3 is made up of 10 amino acids. CDR1 and CDR2 from the germline V gene are SGHVS and FQNEAQ. The CDR3 loop reads CATSGETQYF. The CDR3 region has the DNA TGTGCGACTTCAGGGGAGACCCAGTACTTC.

This chain connects TRBV2 to TRBJ2-1; the match to TRBD2 covers 14 bases. Germline lookup yields CDR1 SNHLY and CDR2 FYNNEI. V lost 6 bases, J lost 10 bases, and 2 bases stayed unmatched. The CDR3 is made up of 13 amino acids. The DNA for the CDR3 is TGTGCCAGCAGGGGGACTAGCGGGGGCGAGCAGTTCTTC. The encoded protein is CASRGTSGGEQFF.

This clone was observed once. The chain has TRBV12-3 or TRBV12-4 and TRBJ1-2; D gene uncertain. Trimming took off 7 bases at V and 8 bases at J, with 14 bases between the two ends. This CDR3 comprises 12 residues. The CDR3 loop is CASNNRFLGYTF. Written as DNA, the CDR3 is TGTGCCAGCAATAACCGTTTTCTAGGCTACACCTTC.

The rearrangement links TRBV6-5 to TRBJ1-1; TRBD1 agrees at 7 bases. The CDR3 spans 14 residues. The V gene end was trimmed by 6 bases and the J gene end by 3 bases; junction bases not matched to a gene: 7. Germline assignment: CDR1 MNHEY and CDR2 SVGAGI. CDR3 sequence reads: CASRDRWVDTEAFF. The CDR3 coding sequence is TGTGCCAGCAGGGACAGGTGGGTTGACACTGAAGCTTTCTTT.

V usage is TRBV6-5 and J usage is TRBJ1-1; D might be TRBD1 (5 bases). Germline lookup yields CDR1 MNHEY and CDR2 SVGAGI. The CDR3 is made up of 14 amino acids. The V end was cut by 6 bases, the J end by 1 base, with 12 bases between. The CDR3: CASRKTERNTEAFF. The CDR3 DNA is TGTGCCAGCAGAAAGACAGAGAGGAACACTGAAGCTTTCTTT.

This rearrangement joins TRBV25-1 to TRBJ1-1, with 8 bases lining up with TRBD1. This CDR3 is built from 18 residues. V shed 1 base, J shed 1 base, and the junction held 11 bases outside the gene matches. Per the germline V gene, CDR1 is MGHDK and CDR2 is SYGVNS. In DNA, the CDR3 is TGTGCCAGCAGTGAATCGGGAGGACAGGGCCTACCGAACACTGAAGCTTTCTTT. The encoded protein is CASSESGGQGLPNTEAFF.

As for this clone: The same CDR3 can be traced to other DNA sequences in this sample. The chain joins TRBV6-5 to TRBJ1-3; D uncertain. V was pared by 8 bases and J by 4 bases, with 9 bases between. The CDR3 has 12 amino acids. Germline lookup yields CDR1 MNHEY and CDR2 SVGAGI. The CDR3 region is CASSSTGNTIYF. In DNA, the CDR3 is TGTGCCAGCTCGAGTACGGGAAACACCATATATTTT.

The genes are TRBV18 and TRBJ2-1; tentatively, D is TRBD1 (6 bases). The germline V gene has CDR1 KGHSH and CDR2 LQKENI. The CDR3 spans 17 residues. The germline V and J ends were trimmed by 1 base and 0 bases, with 13 bases remaining between them. This CDR3 reads CASSPLRQALSYNEQFF. CDR3 nucleotides: TGTGCCAGCTCACCACTTCGACAGGCTCTCTCCTACAATGAGCAGTTCTTC.

V is TRBV28 and J is TRBJ2-7; 11 nucleotides match TRBD1. The CDR3 spans 15 residues. Germline CDR1 and CDR2: MDHEN and SYDVKM. V lost 4 bases and J lost 2; bases outside the gene matches: 4. CDR3 loop: CASSSGGQGAYEQYF. Written as DNA, the CDR3 is TGTGCCAGCAGTTCCGGGGGACAGGGGGCCTACGAGCAGTACTTC.

This clone appeared once. The V gene is TRBV10-2, the J gene TRBJ1-4; D remains unclear. Germline V gene data show CDR1 as WSHSY and CDR2 as SAAADI. V lost 10 bases to trimming and J lost 0 bases, with 12 bases between them. This CDR3 comprises 14 residues. As DNA, the CDR3 is TGCGCCACAACCCCGGGTTCAACTAATGAAAAACTGTTTTTT. This encodes CATTPGSTNEKLFF.